This T cell receptor (beta chain) was obtained from a study of PD-1 blockade in classical Hodgkin lymphoma. Study results and limitations: Newly diagnosed patients had diversity similar to the baseline diversity of complete responders.

Relapse after autologous stem cell transplantation occurred in every patient, and brentuximab vedotin exposure varied. Classification of best responses gave complete response, partial response or progressive disease. This clone was detected once. Its matching antigen is unknown. Generated by immunoSEQ multiplex PCR, the TCRdb table keeps only in-frame clones and is missing some. Of tens of thousands of clones listed, around 68% are singletons. This TCR was sampled from a human donor with classical Hodgkin lymphoma. Material: peripheral blood mononuclear cells (PBMCs), obtained before the second cycle of nivolumab.

The CDR3 DNA follows: TGTGCCAGCAGCTTACCCGAGGGACAGGGGACGCGGGAGCAGTACTTC. It specifies CASSLPEGQGTREQYF. The chain recombines TRBV7-9 with TRBJ2-7; 10 bases agree with TRBD1. From germline, CDR1 is SEHNR and CDR2 FQNEAQ (reference sequence). The CDR3 loop spans 16 amino acids. Trimming took 2 bases from V and 7 from J; bases not matched to a gene: 11.